This TCR beta chain originates from a study of a mutant IDH1 vaccine in newly diagnosed glioma. Study as a whole: First vaccine doses came 4-6 weeks after radiotherapy alone, or with temozolomide cycles. Before enrollment, patients got radiotherapy alone, temozolomide alone, or mostly the combination.

Germline CDR1 ENHRY, CDR2 SYGVKD. CDR3 length equals 16 residues. V lost 2 bases to trimming and J lost 2 bases, with 14 bases between them. Turning to this clone: Its antigen is not identified.

Generated by immunoSEQ multiplex PCR, the TCRdb table keeps only in-frame clones and is missing some. Among about 120,000 clones listed, about four fifths were seen once. Noted time point: week 11, during vaccination. The investigators gave 300 ug of mutant IDH1 20-mer peptide in each vaccine dose, together with topical imiquimod. The TCR was taken from a man between 35 and 55 years old with glioma. V usage is TRBV10-3 and J usage is TRBJ2-3; D gene ambiguous. This specimen consisted of PBMCs, obtained from a glioma patient whose treatment included an IDH1 peptide vaccine. The CDR3 reads CAISEPVTAPTDTQYF. For the CDR3, the DNA is TGTGCCATCAGTGAGCCCGTGACCGCCCCCACAGATACGCAGTATTTT.